The 22 T cell receptor beta chains below come from one sample, sequenced in a study of cytomegalovirus exposure and HLA in healthy donors. Using immunoSEQ multiplex PCR, the repertoire was profiled, and TCRdb retains in-frame clones only, with some absent. Of 90,000 to 150,000 clones listed, 80% to 90% are singletons. The specimen sequenced was PBMCs. The receptors come from a man aged 18 to 30 in good health and CMV-seropositive.

The V and J genes are TRBV7-2 and TRBJ2-1; a possible D gene is TRBD1 (5 bases). CDR3 length: 15 amino acids. Germline values: CDR1 SGHTA, CDR2 FQGNSA. Trimming pared 1 base from V and 8 bases from J, leaving 15 bases between. CDR3 in amino acids: CASSLDVGRVDEQFF. The CDR3 DNA sequence: TGTGCCAGCAGCTTAGACGTCGGCAGGGTCGATGAGCAGTTCTTC.

In DNA form, the CDR3 reads TGTGCCAGCAGTCATCAGGGACAGCCCTTGAACACTGAAGCTTTCTTT. Protein sequence: CASSHQGQPLNTEAFF. The chain couples TRBV2 to TRBJ1-1, with 7 bases identical to TRBD1. The V gene's germline CDR1 is SNHLY and CDR2 FYNNEI. This CDR3 contains 16 residues. The V and J ends lost 5 bases and 0 bases, in that order; junction bases with no gene match: 9.

To note about this clone: Other nucleotide sequences in the sample specify the same CDR3. This chain links TRBV19 with TRBJ1-5; D not resolved. Germline CDR1 is LNHDA and CDR2 is SQIVND (reference sequence). With 3 bases removed from V and 4 bases from J, the gap between germline ends came to 10 bases. This CDR3 comprises 14 residues. In DNA, the CDR3 is TGTGCCAGTAGTATCACGGGGTCGAATCAGCCCCAGCATTTT. It is translated as CASSITGSNQPQHF. Drawing the rest from reference TRBV19 and TRBJ1-5, the complete variable domain is DGGITQSPKYLFRKEGQNVTLSCEQNLNHDAMYWYRQDPGQGLRLIYYSQIVNDFQKGDIAEGYSVSREKKESFPLTVTSAQKNPTAFYLCASSITGSNQPQHFGDGTRLSIL.

The rearrangement joins TRBV29-1 to TRBJ2-3; the match to TRBD1 covers 7 bases. Germline V gene data show CDR1 as SQVTM and CDR2 as ANQGSEA. The CDR3 contains 14 residues. V shed 5 bases, J shed 1 base, and the junction held 6 bases outside the gene matches. CDR3 nucleotides: TGCAGCGTTACCTCCGGGACAGGCACAGATACGCAGTATTTT. This translates into CSVTSGTGTDTQYF.

V gene TRBV4-1 combines with J gene TRBJ2-6, with TRBD1 as a possible D gene (6 bases). Germline V gene data show CDR1 as MGHRA and CDR2 as YSYEKL. The CDR3 spans 17 residues. Trimming cost V 2 bases and J 1 base, with 12 bases left between them. CDR3 coding DNA: TGCGCCAGCAGCCAACAACTCAGGGGATCTGGGGCCAACGTCCTGACTTTC. This gives the protein CASSQQLRGSGANVLTF.

The gene calls are TRBV7-8 and TRBJ1-1; the D gene is possibly TRBD1 (5 bases). CDR1 is SGHVS, CDR2 FQNEAQ, per germline. Trimming removed 11 bases from V and 0 bases from J, with 13 bases in between. This CDR3 has 13 amino acids. CDR3 sequence reads: CAVLTDMNTEAFF. CDR3 sequence (DNA): TGTGCCGTCTTAACGGACATGAACACTGAAGCTTTCTTT.

V gene TRBV6-6 combines with J gene TRBJ1-2, with a tentative D call TRBD1 (5 bases). Trimming stripped 3 bases from V and 5 bases from J, with 13 bases between. This CDR3 is 14 amino acids long. In germline, CDR1 is MNHNY, CDR2 SVGAGI (reference sequence). The CDR3 sequence: CASSYLPTAYGYTF. CDR3 DNA sequence: TGTGCCAGCAGTTATCTCCCGACAGCGTATGGCTACACCTTC.

This clone occurred once. The chain carries TRBV5-5 and TRBJ2-1, with TRBD2 matching 11 bases. V gave up 7 bases and J gave up 4 bases; unmatched junction bases: 7. This CDR3 is built from 15 residues. Per the germline V gene, CDR1 is SGHKS and CDR2 is YYEKEE (reference sequence). For the CDR3, the DNA is TGTGCCAGCTTACCGGGACTAGCGGAGTACAATGAGCAGTTCTTC. Translation: CASLPGLAEYNEQFF.

The rearrangement joins TRBV5-8 to TRBJ2-1, with 7 bases aligning to TRBD1. With V trimmed by 3 bases and J by 4 bases, 4 bases remained unmatched. Germline CDR1 SGHTS, CDR2 YDEGEE. This CDR3 has 14 residues. In nucleotides, the CDR3 is TGTGCCAGCAGCTCGGGACAGAGTTACAATGAGCAGTTCTTC. Translation gives CASSSGQSYNEQFF.

The V call is TRBV5-8, the J call TRBJ2-3; 8 bases match TRBD2. Trimming removed 4 bases from V and 0 bases from J; junction bases left unmatched: 4. The germline V gene has CDR1 SGHTS and CDR2 YDEGEE. The CDR3 spans 15 residues. CDR3 sequence (DNA): TGTGCCAGCAGCCGGACTAGCCCTAGCACAGATACGCAGTATTTT. This translates into CASSRTSPSTDTQYF.

This chain uses TRBV6-5 with TRBJ1-4; no clear D. The CDR3 has 12 residues. V was shortened by 6 bases and J by 8 bases, with 10 bases between the two germline ends. CDR1 is MNHEY, CDR2 SVGAGI, per germline. The CDR3 loop reads CASRGREEKLFF. In DNA form, the CDR3 reads TGTGCCAGCAGGGGGAGGGAAGAAAAACTGTTTTTT.

This chain links TRBV7-8 with TRBJ2-1; maybe TRBD1 (5 bases). This CDR3 is built from 17 residues. The ends were cut back, 1 base at V and 1 base at J, with 14 bases in the middle. Germline-derived CDR1 and CDR2 are SGHVS and FQNEAQ. CDR3 region: CASSLGIRVGSYNEQFF. CDR3 nucleotides: TGTGCCAGCAGCTTAGGGATCAGGGTCGGATCCTACAATGAGCAGTTCTTC.

The gene calls are TRBV6-1 and TRBJ2-5; 7 bases align to TRBD2. Losses at the gene ends were 8 bases for V and 0 bases for J; bases not matched to a gene: 9. Germline values: CDR1 MNHNS, CDR2 SASEGT. This CDR3 contains 15 residues. The CDR3 region is CASGETGGDQETQYF. In DNA form, the CDR3 reads TGTGCCAGCGGGGAAACGGGGGGAGACCAAGAGACCCAGTACTTC.

J is TRBJ1-6 and V is TRBV6-5; a possible D gene is TRBD1 (5 bases). CDR1 and CDR2 (germline): MNHEY, SVGAGI. CDR3 length: 15 amino acids. Trimming removed 0 bases at V and 6 bases at J, with 9 bases between. The CDR3 loop is CASSYSRQLNSPLHF. Written as DNA, the CDR3 is TGTGCCAGCAGTTACTCCCGACAGCTTAATTCACCCCTCCACTTT.

This chain's CDR3 is CASSRQGTATNEKLFF. CDR3 coding DNA: TGTGCCAGCAGTCGACAGGGGACTGCAACTAATGAAAAACTGTTTTTT. The V and J genes are TRBV11-2 and TRBJ1-4; TRBD1 agrees at 8 bases. V lost 6 bases to trimming and J lost 0 bases; unmatched junction nucleotides: 6. The CDR3 has 16 amino acids. Germline lookup yields CDR1 SGHAT and CDR2 FQNNGV.

The chain is built from TRBV19 and TRBJ1-1; D remains unclear. Looked up from germline, CDR1 is LNHDA and CDR2 is SQIVND (reference sequence). The CDR3 runs to 12 residues. Between the trimmed V and J ends, which lost 6 bases and 3 bases, there was a span of 8 bases. The CDR3 bases are TGTGCCAGTAGCGGCAGGTACACTGAAGCTTTCTTT. Translating gives CASSGRYTEAFF.

V usage is TRBV19 and J usage is TRBJ1-1, with 7 positions matching TRBD1. The germline V gene encodes CDR1 LNHDA and CDR2 SQIVND (reference sequence). The length of the CDR3 is 15 residues. The ends lost 4 bases at V and 3 bases at J; junction bases unmatched: 8. The CDR3 loop is CASSTPGQWDTEAFF. The CDR3 DNA reads as TGTGCCAGTAGTACCCCGGGACAGTGGGACACTGAAGCTTTCTTT.

The chain carries TRBV4-1 and TRBJ2-1; TRBD2 might be the D (7 bases). The germline CDR1 and CDR2 sequences are MGHRA and YSYEKL. The CDR3 is 15 residues long. The V gene lost 5 bases and the J gene lost 2 bases, with 13 bases spanning the gap. CDR3 coding DNA: TGCGCCAGCAGCGAGGGGGGGGGTACCTACAATGAGCAGTTCTTC. It codes for CASSEGGGTYNEQFF.

V and J are TRBV7-2 and TRBJ1-1; perhaps TRBD1 as D (6 bases). The CDR3 runs 14 residues. Germline CDR1 and CDR2: SGHTA and FQGNSA. The V end lost 5 bases, the J end lost 1 base, and 11 bases lay between the germline ends. The CDR3 spells CASSRPTGNTEAFF. CDR3 bases: TGTGCCAGCAGCCGACCGACAGGGAACACTGAAGCTTTCTTT. Based on the CDR3 plus reference TRBV7-2 and TRBJ1-1, the full variable domain is GAGVSQSPSNKVTEKGKDVELRCDPISGHTALYWYRQSLGQGLEFLIYFQGNSAPDKSGLPSDRFSAERTGGSVSTLTIQRTQQEDSAVYLCASSRPTGNTEAFFGQGTRLTVV.

The DNA for the CDR3 is TGTGCCAGCAGTTACACAGGGAGGAACACTGAAGCTTTCTTT. This codes for CASSYTGRNTEAFF. V is TRBV6-5 and J is TRBJ1-1; tentative D call: TRBD1 (6 bases). The CDR3 sequence is 14 residues long. CDR1 is MNHEY and CDR2 is SVGAGI in the germline V gene. V lost 2 bases, J lost 1 base, and 8 bases lay in between.

CDR3 DNA: TGTGCCAGCAGCCGACCGGCGGCTAGCGGGATAGAGACCCAGTACTTC. It translates to CASSRPAASGIETQYF. This chain connects TRBV7-9 to TRBJ2-5; 9 bases are a match to TRBD2. Trimming removed 5 bases from V and 4 bases from J; junction bases left unmatched: 11. Germline V gene sequence: CDR1 SEHNR, CDR2 FQNEAQ (reference sequence). This CDR3 contains 16 residues.

The chain joins TRBV7-2 to TRBJ1-1; TRBD1 agrees at 7 bases. J was trimmed by 4 bases and V by 3 bases; bases with no gene match: 5. Germline CDR1 and CDR2: SGHTA and FQGNSA. This CDR3 spans 14 amino acids. The DNA of the CDR3 is TGTGCCAGCAGCTTCGACAGGGCCAGCACTGAAGCTTTCTTT. Translation: CASSFDRASTEAFF.